This TCR beta chain was recovered during a study of blood T cell repertoires in COVID-19. Looking at the study overall: Sites in the United States, Italy and Spain provided acute and convalescent COVID-19 samples. Sources were T cells, B-cell-depleted T cells, or PBMCs; the material itself was cDNA or gDNA.

Per the study methods: The authors estimated nucleated cell counts from reference gene primer amplification. Libraries were prepared by immunoSEQ multiplex PCR; TCRdb keeps only in-frame clonotypes and omits some of them. The V and J calls and clone size are taken from that table; D and trimming were inferred from the DNA. The sample includes 55,000 to 75,000 clones, more than 60% of them seen just once. V lost 4 bases to trimming and J lost 0 bases, with 7 bases between them. CDR3 length equals 13 residues. Germline-derived CDR1 and CDR2 are SGHRS and YFSETQ. V and J are TRBV5-1 and TRBJ2-5; D remains ambiguous. The TCR sequence derives from a human donor in a cohort sampled during active COVID-19. The specimen sequenced was peripheral blood. The CDR3 DNA follows: TGCGCCAGCAGCGAGTGGTACCAAGAGACCCAGTACTTC. This codes for CASSEWYQETQYF.